This TCR beta chain was captured in a study of cytomegalovirus exposure and HLA in healthy donors. Looking at the study overall: The platform used for the approximately 130 validation repertoires matched that of the approximately 710 first-cohort repertoires, a later analysis reported. Study-wide points: The tendency of first-cohort TCR clusters to co-occur in the approximately 110 validation repertoires was the finding of a later analysis.

The table lists this clone with a count of one. Its specificity is unknown. The table came from immunoSEQ multiplex PCR; TCRdb's copy has only in-frame clones and leaves some out. The repertoire holds tens of thousands of clones, 90% to 97% seen once, with 1.3% in the top ten. Losses at the gene ends were 2 bases for V and 6 bases for J; bases not matched to a gene: 10. The CDR3 loop spans 16 amino acids. Germline lookup yields CDR1 MNHEY and CDR2 SVGAGI. Sample: PBMCs. The clonotype was recovered from a woman aged 18-30 years in good health and CMV-seronegative. V is TRBV6-5 and J is TRBJ1-2; 9 bases match TRBD1. Here the CDR3 DNA reads TGTGCCAGCAGTTACACGGGAGCAACAGGGGGCCATGGCTACACCTTC. Its protein is CASSYTGATGGHGYTF.